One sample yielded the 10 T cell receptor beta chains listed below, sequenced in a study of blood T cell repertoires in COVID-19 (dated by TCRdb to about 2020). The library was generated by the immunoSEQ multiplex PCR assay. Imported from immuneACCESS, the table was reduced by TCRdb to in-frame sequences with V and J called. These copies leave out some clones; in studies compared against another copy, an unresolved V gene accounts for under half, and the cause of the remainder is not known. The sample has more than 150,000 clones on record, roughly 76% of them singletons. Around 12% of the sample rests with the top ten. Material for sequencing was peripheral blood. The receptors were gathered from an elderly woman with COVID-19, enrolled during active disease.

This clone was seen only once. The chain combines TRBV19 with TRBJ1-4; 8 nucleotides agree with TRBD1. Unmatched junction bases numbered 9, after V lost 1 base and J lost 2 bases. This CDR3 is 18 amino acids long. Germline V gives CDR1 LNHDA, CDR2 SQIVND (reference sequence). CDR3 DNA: TGTGCCAGTAGTATAGTTTTCGGCAGGGGGCTGACTAATGAAAAACTGTTTTTT. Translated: CASSIVFGRGLTNEKLFF.

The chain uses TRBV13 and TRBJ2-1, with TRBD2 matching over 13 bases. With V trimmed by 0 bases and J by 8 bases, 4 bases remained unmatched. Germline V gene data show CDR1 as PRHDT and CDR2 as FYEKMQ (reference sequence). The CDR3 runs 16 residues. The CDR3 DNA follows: TGTGCCAGCAGCTTAGGGGGACTAGCGGGGTCGGATGAGCAGTTCTTC. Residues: CASSLGGLAGSDEQFF.

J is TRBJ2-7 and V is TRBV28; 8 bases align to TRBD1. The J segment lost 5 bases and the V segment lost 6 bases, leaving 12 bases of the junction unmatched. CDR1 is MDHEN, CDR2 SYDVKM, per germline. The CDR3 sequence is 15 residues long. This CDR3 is CASSPVPQGAHEQYF. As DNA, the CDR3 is TGTGCCAGCAGCCCTGTTCCCCAGGGGGCCCACGAGCAGTACTTC.

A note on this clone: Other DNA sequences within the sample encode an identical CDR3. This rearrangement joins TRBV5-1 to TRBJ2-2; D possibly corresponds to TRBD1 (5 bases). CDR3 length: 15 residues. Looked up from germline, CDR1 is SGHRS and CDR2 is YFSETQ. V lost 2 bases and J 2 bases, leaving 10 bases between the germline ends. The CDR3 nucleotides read TGCGCCAGCAGCTTTGGCCAGGGCAACACCGGGGAGCTGTTTTTT. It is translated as CASSFGQGNTGELFF.

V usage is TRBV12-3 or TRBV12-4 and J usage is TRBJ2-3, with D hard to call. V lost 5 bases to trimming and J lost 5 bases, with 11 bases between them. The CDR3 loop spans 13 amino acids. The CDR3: CASSAPREDTQYF. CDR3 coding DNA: TGTGCCAGCAGTGCTCCGAGAGAAGATACGCAGTATTTT.

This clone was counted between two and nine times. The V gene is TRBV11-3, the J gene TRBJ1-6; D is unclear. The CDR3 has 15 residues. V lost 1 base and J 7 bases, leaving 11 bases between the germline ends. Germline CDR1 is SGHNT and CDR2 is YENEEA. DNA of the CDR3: TGTGCCAGCAGCTTAGGAAGCTCCAAGAATTCACCCCTCCACTTT. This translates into CASSLGSSKNSPLHF.

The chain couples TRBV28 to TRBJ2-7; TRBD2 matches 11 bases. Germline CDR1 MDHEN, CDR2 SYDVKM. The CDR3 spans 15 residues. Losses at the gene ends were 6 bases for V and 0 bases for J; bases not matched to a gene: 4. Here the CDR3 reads CASRGLAESSYEQYF. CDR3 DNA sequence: TGTGCCAGCAGGGGACTAGCGGAGAGCTCCTACGAGCAGTACTTC.

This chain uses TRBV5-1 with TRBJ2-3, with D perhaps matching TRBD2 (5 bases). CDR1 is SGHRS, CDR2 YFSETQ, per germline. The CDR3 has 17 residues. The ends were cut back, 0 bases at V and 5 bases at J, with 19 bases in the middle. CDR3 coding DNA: TGCGCCAGCAGCTTGGCCACCGGCCCCGCGGGCTTAGATACGCAGTATTTT. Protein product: CASSLATGPAGLDTQYF.

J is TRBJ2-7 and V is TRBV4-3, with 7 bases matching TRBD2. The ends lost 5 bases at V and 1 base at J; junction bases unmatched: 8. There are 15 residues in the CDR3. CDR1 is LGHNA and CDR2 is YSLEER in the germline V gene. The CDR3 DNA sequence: TGCGCCAGCAGCTTATCGTGGGAGGGGTCCTACGAGCAGTACTTC. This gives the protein CASSLSWEGSYEQYF.

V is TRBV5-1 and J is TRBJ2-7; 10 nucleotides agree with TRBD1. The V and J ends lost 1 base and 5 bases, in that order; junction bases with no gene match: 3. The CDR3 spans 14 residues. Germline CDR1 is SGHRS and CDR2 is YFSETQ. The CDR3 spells CASSLRTGGHEQYF. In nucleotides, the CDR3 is TGCGCCAGCAGCTTGCGGACAGGGGGACACGAGCAGTACTTC.